Below are 25 T cell receptor beta chains sequenced from a single sample in a study of graft-versus-host responses after intestinal transplantation. Using immunoSEQ multiplex PCR, the repertoire was profiled, and TCRdb retains in-frame clones only, with some absent. The table includes approximately 18,000 clones, 95% detected once. The sample was PBMCs, taken 23 days after intestinal transplant. The receptors stem from a human patient who received an intestinal transplant, so some T cells may come from the graft donor.

The chain has TRBV2 and TRBJ1-3; TRBD1 is a possible D gene (6 bases). CDR3 length: 16 residues. The germline V gene has CDR1 SNHLY and CDR2 FYNNEI. Deletions cut 3 bases from V and 1 base from J, with 13 bases between. The CDR3 loop is CASSDTLTGSGNTIYF. DNA for the CDR3: TGTGCCAGCAGTGACACCCTGACAGGATCTGGAAACACCATATATTTT.

J is TRBJ2-5 and V is TRBV7-9; D may be TRBD1 (6 bases). Judging by the DNA end, TRBJ2-7 fits better; the J call may be wrong. CDR3 length: 17 residues. From germline, CDR1 is SEHNR and CDR2 FQNEAQ (reference sequence). CDR3 amino acids: CASSLRAGRQVTYEQYF. Written as DNA, the CDR3 is TGTGCCAGCAGCTTAAGGGCCGGAAGACAGGTGACCTACGAGCAGTACTTC.

This rearrangement joins TRBV2 to TRBJ1-5; D ambiguous. The CDR3 contains 16 residues. Trimming shortened V by 1 base and J by 1 base, and 11 bases separated the two germline ends. Per the germline V gene, CDR1 is SNHLY and CDR2 is FYNNEI. The CDR3: CASSEGGWRSNQPQHF. The CDR3, as DNA: TGTGCCAGCAGTGAAGGGGGATGGAGGAGCAATCAGCCCCAGCATTTT. The whole variable domain, filled in from reference TRBV2 and TRBJ1-5, reads EPEVTQTPSHQVTQMGQEVILRCVPISNHLYFYWYRQILGQKVEFLVSFYNNEISEKSEIFDDQFSVERPDGSNFTLKIRSTKLEDSAMYFCASSEGGWRSNQPQHFGDGTRLSIL.

The V call is TRBV15, the J call TRBJ2-7; the D gene is possibly TRBD2 (6 bases). The CDR3 length is 15 residues. The germline V gene encodes CDR1 LNHNV and CDR2 YYDKDF (reference sequence). Between the trimmed V and J ends, which lost 5 bases and 3 bases, there was a span of 17 bases. In nucleotides, the CDR3 is TGTGCCACCAGCCTGGAGGGGCAGGGTAACTACGAGCAGTACTTC. This translates into CATSLEGQGNYEQYF.

The genes are TRBV28 and TRBJ2-1, with 7 bases fitting TRBD2. The V gene end was trimmed by 5 bases and the J gene end by 0 bases; junction bases not matched to a gene: 13. The CDR3 runs to 18 residues. Germline lookup yields CDR1 MDHEN and CDR2 SYDVKM. CDR3 region: CASSPRLAALSSYNEQFF. CDR3 nucleotides: TGTGCCAGCAGTCCCAGGCTAGCGGCCCTGAGCTCCTACAATGAGCAGTTCTTC.

This chain connects TRBV27 to TRBJ1-6; 8 bases align to TRBD1. This CDR3 is 15 amino acids long. V was pared by 0 bases and J by 6 bases, with 1 base of the junction left unmatched. Germline V lookup: CDR1 MNHEY, CDR2 SMNVEV (reference sequence). CDR3 nucleotides: TGTGCCAGCAGTTTATCTGACAGGGGTAATTCACCCCTCCACTTT. Translating it yields CASSLSDRGNSPLHF.

This chain uses TRBV7-6 with TRBJ2-3; 9 bases fit TRBD2. Germline loops: CDR1 SGHVS, CDR2 FNYEAQ. CDR3 size: 15 residues. With 5 bases clipped from V and 0 bases from J, the junction kept 3 bases outside the gene matches. For the CDR3, the DNA is TGTGCCAGCAGCCCCACTAGCGGGAGCACAGATACGCAGTATTTT. This gives the protein CASSPTSGSTDTQYF.

The rearrangement uses TRBV5-3 and TRBJ2-2; TRBD1 agrees at 11 bases. TRBV5-3 is noted as an ORF with a role that remains uncertain. V lost 5 bases, J lost 5 bases, and 17 bases stayed unmatched. The CDR3 loop spans 19 amino acids. CDR3 protein: CARSQGQGGKKEPTGELFF. The CDR3 bases are TGTGCCAGAAGTCAGGGACAGGGGGGAAAAAAAGAACCTACCGGGGAGCTGTTTTTT.

This clone has just a few counts. The V gene is TRBV11-3, the J gene TRBJ2-1; 11 bases fit TRBD2. The CDR3 totals 17 residues. Germline trimming cut 3 bases from V and 7 bases from J; bases unmatched to any gene: 11. CDR1 is SGHNT and CDR2 is YENEEA in the germline V gene. As DNA, the CDR3 is TGTGCCAGCAGCTTGAGCTCCTTAGCGGGAGGGTGGAATGAGCAGTTCTTC. This translates into CASSLSSLAGGWNEQFF.

This chain connects TRBV12-2 to TRBJ2-3; whether TRBD2, the table's D call, matches the DNA was not checked. TRBV12-2 is a known pseudogene. This CDR3 has 16 residues. CDR3 DNA: TGTGCAAGTCGCTTAGTGGTCTCGAGCCCCACAGATACGCAGTATTTT. Protein product: CASRLVVSSPTDTQYF.

The genes are TRBV30 and TRBJ1-1; D is undetermined. Germline CDR1 is GTSNPN and CDR2 is SVGIG (reference sequence). This CDR3 region has 12 residues. V was cut by 0 bases and J by 5 bases, with 7 bases left in between. The CDR3 loop is CAWSVIDTEAFF. The CDR3 DNA reads TGTGCCTGGAGTGTAATTGATACTGAAGCTTTCTTT.

J is TRBJ1-1 and V is TRBV6-1; D gene ambiguous. This CDR3 comprises 9 residues. The V end lost 4 bases, the J end lost 13 bases, and 7 bases lay between the germline ends. Germline V gives CDR1 MNHNS, CDR2 SASEGT. The CDR3 DNA follows: TGTGCCAGCAGTGGAAGGGATTTCTTT. This translates into CASSGRDFF.

The gene calls are TRBV5-6 and TRBJ1-2, with a possible D match to TRBD1 (5 bases). Between the trimmed V and J ends, which lost 6 bases and 4 bases, there was a span of 16 bases. The CDR3 consists of 14 residues. In germline, CDR1 is SGHDT, CDR2 YYEEEE. This CDR3 reads CASTLPGGGYGYTF. The CDR3 nucleotides are TGTGCCAGCACCCTCCCCGGGGGGGGCTATGGCTACACCTTC.

The chain is built from TRBV9 and TRBJ1-1; 7 bases are a match to TRBD1. Germline CDR1 SGDLS, CDR2 YYNGEE. This CDR3 comprises 16 residues. Trimming at V came to 0 bases and at J to 5 bases, leaving 10 bases not matched to a gene. In DNA, the CDR3 is TGTGCCAGCAGCGTAGAGCCCCAGAGGGGGCGGACTGAAGCTTTCTTT. This translates into CASSVEPQRGRTEAFF. Drawing the rest from reference TRBV9 and TRBJ1-1, the complete variable domain is DSGVTQTPKHLITATGQRVTLRCSPRSGDLSVYWYQQSLDQGLQFLIQYYNGEERAKGNILERFSAQQFPDLHSELNLSSLELGDSALYFCASSVEPQRGRTEAFFGQGTRLTVV.

The rearrangement uses TRBV6-5 and TRBJ1-1; D perhaps matches TRBD1 (5 bases). Germline loops: CDR1 MNHEY, CDR2 SVGAGI. The ends were cut back, 5 bases at V and 6 bases at J, with 16 bases in the middle. The CDR3 spans 14 residues. CDR3: CASSTTGAASEAFF. For the CDR3, the DNA is TGTGCCAGCAGTACCACCGGGGCGGCATCTGAAGCTTTCTTT.

This rearrangement joins TRBV19 to TRBJ1-1, with D maybe TRBD1 (5 bases). CDR3 length: 18 amino acids. The ends were cut back, 0 bases at V and 0 bases at J, with 17 bases in the middle. CDR1 LNHDA and CDR2 SQIVND come from the germline V gene (reference sequence). This CDR3 is CASSIEGTGWGMNTEAFF. The DNA for the CDR3 is TGTGCCAGTAGTATAGAGGGCACAGGATGGGGAATGAACACTGAAGCTTTCTTT. The entire variable domain, with the rest obtained from reference TRBV19 and TRBJ1-1, is as follows: DGGITQSPKYLFRKEGQNVTLSCEQNLNHDAMYWYRQDPGQGLRLIYYSQIVNDFQKGDIAEGYSVSREKKESFPLTVTSAQKNPTAFYLCASSIEGTGWGMNTEAFFGQGTRLTVV.

The genes are TRBV27 and TRBJ2-1; 9 bases are shared with TRBD2. Germline V gene data show CDR1 as MNHEY and CDR2 as SMNVEV (reference sequence). V gave up 1 base and J gave up 3 bases; unmatched junction bases: 16. This CDR3 has 20 residues. CDR3 nucleotides: TGTGCCAGCAGTTTATACCCCGATCCCGGGACTAGCAGCCTCTACAATGAGCAGTTCTTC. Translating it yields CASSLYPDPGTSSLYNEQFF.

The chain couples TRBV2 to TRBJ2-4; D not resolved. V was cut by 2 bases and J by 2 bases, with 16 bases left in between. This CDR3 is built from 17 residues. From germline, CDR1 is SNHLY and CDR2 FYNNEI. CDR3: CASSELGQTYPKNIQYF. In nucleotides, the CDR3 is TGTGCCAGCAGTGAATTAGGGCAGACTTACCCCAAAAACATTCAGTACTTC.

J is TRBJ1-4 and V is TRBV6-1; maybe TRBD1 (5 bases). Trimming removed 6 bases at V and 6 bases at J, with 14 bases between. Germline CDR1 MNHNS, CDR2 SASEGT. This CDR3 comprises 14 residues. CDR3 DNA sequence: TGTGCCAGCAGGATCCGGGACGGGTATGAAAAACTGTTTTTT. It yields the protein CASRIRDGYEKLFF.

The gene calls are TRBV27 and TRBJ2-1, with TRBD2 identical over 12 bases. Germline lookup yields CDR1 MNHEY and CDR2 SMNVEV (reference sequence). V shed 3 bases and J 9 bases; nucleotides not matched to a gene: 3. The CDR3 length is 14 residues. Written as DNA, the CDR3 is TGTGCCAGCAGTTTCGGACTAGCGGGGAGTGAGCAGTTCTTC. Protein product: CASSFGLAGSEQFF.

V usage is TRBV9 and J usage is TRBJ2-7; 7 nucleotides align to TRBD2. CDR3 length: 14 amino acids. Germline loops: CDR1 SGDLS, CDR2 YYNGEE. The V segment lost 0 bases and the J segment 3 bases; nucleotides outside the gene matches: 3. In DNA, the CDR3 is TGTGCCAGCAGCGTAGGCGGGGGACTCTACGAGCAGTACTTC. This codes for CASSVGGGLYEQYF. Full variable domain (remainder filled in from reference TRBV9 and TRBJ2-7): DSGVTQTPKHLITATGQRVTLRCSPRSGDLSVYWYQQSLDQGLQFLIQYYNGEERAKGNILERFSAQQFPDLHSELNLSSLELGDSALYFCASSVGGGLYEQYFGPGTRLTVT.

CDR3 amino acids: CASSYVRSRANVLTF. The CDR3 bases are TGTGCCAGCAGCTATGTTCGAAGTCGGGCCAACGTCCTGACTTTC. The gene calls are TRBV7-9 and TRBJ2-6; D remains ambiguous. CDR3 length: 15 residues. V shed 4 bases and J shed 5 bases, with 12 bases lying between them. Germline V gene sequence: CDR1 SEHNR, CDR2 FQNEAQ (reference sequence).

This clone came up once. The chain combines TRBV9 with TRBJ2-7; either TRBD1 or TRBD2 may fit D (5 bases each). Germline V lookup: CDR1 SGDLS, CDR2 YYNGEE. The CDR3 loop spans 14 amino acids. V gave up 4 bases and J gave up 3 bases, with 14 bases separating them. The CDR3, as DNA: TGTGCCAGCAGCCCCCCAGGGAGTAGCTACGAGCAGTACTTC. Translation gives CASSPPGSSYEQYF.

The V and J genes are TRBV11-1 and TRBJ2-5, with TRBD1 matching over 11 bases. Per germline, CDR1 SGHAT and CDR2 FQDESV (reference sequence). Trimming at V came to 3 bases and at J to 5 bases, leaving 17 bases not matched to a gene. The CDR3 is 19 residues long. The CDR3 sequence is CASSFIPGQGARPTETQYF. In nucleotides, the CDR3 is TGTGCCAGCAGCTTCATACCCGGACAGGGGGCACGGCCCACGGAGACCCAGTACTTC.

This chain uses TRBV30 with TRBJ2-7; D unresolved. CDR1 is GTSNPN and CDR2 is SVGIG in the germline V gene (reference sequence). This CDR3 comprises 13 residues. The V gene lost 0 bases and the J gene lost 0 bases, with 6 bases spanning the gap. CDR3 loop: CAWSVGTSYEQYF. CDR3 coding DNA: TGTGCCTGGAGTGTCGGCACCTCCTACGAGCAGTACTTC. The whole variable domain, filled in from reference TRBV30 and TRBJ2-7, reads SQTIHQWPATLVQPVGSPLSLECTVEGTSNPNLYWYRQAAGRGLQLLFYSVGIGQISSEVPQNLSASRPQDRQFILSSKKLLLSDSGFYLCAWSVGTSYEQYFGPGTRLTVT.